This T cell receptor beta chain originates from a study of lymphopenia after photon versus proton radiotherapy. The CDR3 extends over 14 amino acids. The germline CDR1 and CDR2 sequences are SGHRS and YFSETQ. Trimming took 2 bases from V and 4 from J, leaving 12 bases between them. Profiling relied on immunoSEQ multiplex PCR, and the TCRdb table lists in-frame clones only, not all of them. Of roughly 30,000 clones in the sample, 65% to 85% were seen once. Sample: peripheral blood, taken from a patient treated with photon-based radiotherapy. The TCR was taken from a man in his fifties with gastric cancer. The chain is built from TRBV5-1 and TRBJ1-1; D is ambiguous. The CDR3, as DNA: TGCGCCAGCAGCTTCGGCAGGAGGCTCACTGAAGCTTTCTTT. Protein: CASSFGRRLTEAFF.